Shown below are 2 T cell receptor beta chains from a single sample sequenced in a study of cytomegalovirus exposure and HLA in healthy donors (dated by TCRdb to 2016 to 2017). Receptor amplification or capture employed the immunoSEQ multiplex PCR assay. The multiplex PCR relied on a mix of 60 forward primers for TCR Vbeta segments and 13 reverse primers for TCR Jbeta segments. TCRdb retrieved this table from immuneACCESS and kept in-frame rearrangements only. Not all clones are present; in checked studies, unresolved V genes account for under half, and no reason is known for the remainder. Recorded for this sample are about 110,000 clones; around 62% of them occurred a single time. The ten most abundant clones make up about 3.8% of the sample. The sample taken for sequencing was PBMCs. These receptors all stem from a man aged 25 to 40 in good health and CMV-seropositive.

For the CDR3, the DNA is TGTGCCAGTGGACAGGGTGGGGGGCGAGATACGCAGTATTTT. This gives the protein CASGQGGGRDTQYF. The chain recombines TRBV19 with TRBJ2-3, with TRBD1 identical over 8 bases. Per germline, CDR1 LNHDA and CDR2 SQIVND (reference sequence). The trim removed 8 bases at V and 5 bases at J, leaving 9 bases unmatched. The CDR3 is 14 amino acids. Drawing the rest from reference TRBV19 and TRBJ2-3, the complete variable domain is DGGITQSPKYLFRKEGQNVTLSCEQNLNHDAMYWYRQDPGQGLRLIYYSQIVNDFQKGDIAEGYSVSREKKESFPLTVTSAQKNPTAFYLCASGQGGGRDTQYFGPGTRLTVL.

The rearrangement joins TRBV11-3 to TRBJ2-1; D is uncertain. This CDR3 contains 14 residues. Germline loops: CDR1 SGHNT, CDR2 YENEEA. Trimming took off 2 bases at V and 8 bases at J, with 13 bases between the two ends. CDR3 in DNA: TGTGCCAGCAGCTTATCTAGGAATTCGGATGAGCAGTTCTTC. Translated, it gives CASSLSRNSDEQFF.